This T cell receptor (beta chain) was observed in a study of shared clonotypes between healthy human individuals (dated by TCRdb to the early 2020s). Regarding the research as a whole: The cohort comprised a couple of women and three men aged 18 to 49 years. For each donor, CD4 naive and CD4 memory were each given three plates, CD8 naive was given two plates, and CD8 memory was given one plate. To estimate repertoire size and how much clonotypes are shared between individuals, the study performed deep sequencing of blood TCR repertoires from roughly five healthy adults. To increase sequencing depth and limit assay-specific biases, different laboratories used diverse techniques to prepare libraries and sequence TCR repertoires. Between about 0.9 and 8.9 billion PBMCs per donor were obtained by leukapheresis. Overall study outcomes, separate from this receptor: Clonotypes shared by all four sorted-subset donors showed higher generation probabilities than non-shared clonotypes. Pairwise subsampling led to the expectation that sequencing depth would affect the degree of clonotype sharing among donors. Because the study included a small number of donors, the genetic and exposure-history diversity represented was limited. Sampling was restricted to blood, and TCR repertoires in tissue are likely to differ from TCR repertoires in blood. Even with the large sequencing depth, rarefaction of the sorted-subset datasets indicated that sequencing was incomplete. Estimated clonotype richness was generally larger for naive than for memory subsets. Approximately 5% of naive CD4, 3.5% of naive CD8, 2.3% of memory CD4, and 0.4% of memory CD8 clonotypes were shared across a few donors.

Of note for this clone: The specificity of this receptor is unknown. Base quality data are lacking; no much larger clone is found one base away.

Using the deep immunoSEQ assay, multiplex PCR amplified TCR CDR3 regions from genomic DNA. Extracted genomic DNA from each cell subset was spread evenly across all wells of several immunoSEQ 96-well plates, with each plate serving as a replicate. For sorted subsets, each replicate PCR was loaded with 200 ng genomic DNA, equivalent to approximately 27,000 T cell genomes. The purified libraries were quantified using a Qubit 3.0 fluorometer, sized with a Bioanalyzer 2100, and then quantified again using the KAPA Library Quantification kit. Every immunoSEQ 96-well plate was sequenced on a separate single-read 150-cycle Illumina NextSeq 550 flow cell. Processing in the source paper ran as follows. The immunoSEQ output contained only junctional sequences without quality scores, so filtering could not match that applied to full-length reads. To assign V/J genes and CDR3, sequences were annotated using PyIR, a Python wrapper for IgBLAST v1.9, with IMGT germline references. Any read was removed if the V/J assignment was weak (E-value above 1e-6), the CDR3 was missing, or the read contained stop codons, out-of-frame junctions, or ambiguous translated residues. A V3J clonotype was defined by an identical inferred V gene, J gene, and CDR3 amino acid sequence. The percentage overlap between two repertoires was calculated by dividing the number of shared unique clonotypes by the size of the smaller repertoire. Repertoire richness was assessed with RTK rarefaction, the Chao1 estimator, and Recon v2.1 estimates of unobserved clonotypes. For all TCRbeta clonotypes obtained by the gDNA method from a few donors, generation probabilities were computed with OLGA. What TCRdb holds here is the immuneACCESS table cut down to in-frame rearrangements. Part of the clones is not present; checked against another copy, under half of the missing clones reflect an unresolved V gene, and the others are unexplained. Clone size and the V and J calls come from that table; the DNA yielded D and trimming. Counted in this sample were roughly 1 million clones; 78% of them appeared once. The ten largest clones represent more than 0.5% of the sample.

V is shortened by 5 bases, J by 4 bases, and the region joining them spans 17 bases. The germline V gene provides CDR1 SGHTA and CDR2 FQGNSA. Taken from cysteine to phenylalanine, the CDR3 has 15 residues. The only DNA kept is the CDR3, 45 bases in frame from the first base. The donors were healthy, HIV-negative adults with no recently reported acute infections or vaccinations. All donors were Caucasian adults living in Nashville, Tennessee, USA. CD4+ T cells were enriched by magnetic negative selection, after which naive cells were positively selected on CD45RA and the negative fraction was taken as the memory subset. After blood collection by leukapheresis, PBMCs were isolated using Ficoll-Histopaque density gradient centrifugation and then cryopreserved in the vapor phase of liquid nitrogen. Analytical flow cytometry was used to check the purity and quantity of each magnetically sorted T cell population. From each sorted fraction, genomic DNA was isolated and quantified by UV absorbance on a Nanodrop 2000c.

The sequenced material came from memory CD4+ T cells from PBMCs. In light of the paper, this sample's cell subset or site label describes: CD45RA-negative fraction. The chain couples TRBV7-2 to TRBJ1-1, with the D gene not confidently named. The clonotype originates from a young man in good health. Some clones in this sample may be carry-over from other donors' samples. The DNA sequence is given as TGTGCCAGCAGCCCCCGACGGTTTTTGACCACTGAAGCTTTCTTT. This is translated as CASSPRRFLTTEAFF.